A single sample is the source of the 13 T cell receptor beta chains below, sequenced in a study of beta chain features in type 1 diabetes. As every portion of the isolated RNA was reverse transcribed, the sequencing read expressed TCRB transcripts. This table comes from immunoSEQ multiplex PCR, and its TCRdb copy is limited to in-frame clones, with some not included. The sample carries 550,000 to 850,000 clones, about an eighth recorded once. Study-level results: People with Type 1 diabetes carried modestly yet significantly shorter TCRB CDR3s in all four CD4+ subsets.

No cognate antigen is known for these TCRs. The sample taken for sequencing was naive CD4+ T cells from blood. These receptors all come from a man aged 18 to 29 with type 1 diabetes.

This clone was seen once. V is TRBV2 and J is TRBJ2-7, with D perhaps matching TRBD1 or TRBD2 (5 bases each). Germline loops: CDR1 SNHLY, CDR2 FYNNEI. V was shortened by 3 bases and J by 0 bases, with 12 bases between the two germline ends. This CDR3 comprises 15 residues. DNA of the CDR3: TGTGCCAGCAGTGAGGGGACCGCGGACTCCTACGAGCAGTACTTC. It encodes CASSEGTADSYEQYF.

The gene calls are TRBV10-3 and TRBJ2-3; D may be TRBD1 (6 bases). V was shortened by 6 bases and J by 2 bases, with 18 bases between the two germline ends. The CDR3 runs 16 residues. Germline V lookup: CDR1 ENHRY, CDR2 SYGVKD. The CDR3 DNA follows: TGTGCCATCAGATCATCGGCGACAGGCCTCACAGATACGCAGTATTTT. This sequence encodes CAIRSSATGLTDTQYF.

This chain connects TRBV6-5 to TRBJ2-6, with D unresolved. With 5 bases removed from V and 4 bases from J, the gap between germline ends came to 12 bases. The CDR3 length is 15 residues. The germline V gene encodes CDR1 MNHEY and CDR2 SVGAGI. CDR3 nucleotide sequence: TGTGCCAGCAGTCTTTTAGTATCGGGGGCCAACGTCCTGACTTTC. It encodes CASSLLVSGANVLTF.

This clone was counted only a few times. The chain combines TRBV27 with TRBJ1-6; D unclear. The V and J ends lost 4 bases and 0 bases respectively, with 10 bases between them. Germline-derived CDR1 and CDR2 are MNHEY and SMNVEV (reference sequence). CDR3 size: 16 residues. CDR3 sequence (DNA): TGTGCCAGCAGTTCGCGGGGAAGCTCCTATAATTCACCCCTCCACTTT. Amino acids: CASSSRGSSYNSPLHF.

This clone was counted only a few times. V is TRBV19 and J is TRBJ1-5; weak D call: TRBD1 (5 bases). CDR3 size: 17 residues. The V gene's germline CDR1 is LNHDA and CDR2 SQIVND (reference sequence). V was clipped by 4 bases and J by 0 bases, with 16 bases between them. CDR3 bases: TGTGCCAGTAGTAGACAGTCCGTCATTTATAGCAATCAGCCCCAGCATTTT. Protein: CASSRQSVIYSNQPQHF.

This clone turned up a few times. The CDR3 protein is CASRATGIGNTIYF. The CDR3 region has the DNA TGTGCCAGCAGGGCGACAGGAATTGGAAACACCATATATTTT. V is TRBV6-6 and J is TRBJ1-3; TRBD1 might be the D (6 bases). The germline V gene has CDR1 MNHNY and CDR2 SVGAGI (reference sequence). Trimming stripped 6 bases from V and 3 bases from J, with 12 bases between. CDR3 length equals 14 residues.

The genes are TRBV4-1 and TRBJ1-4, with D possibly TRBD1 on 5 matching bases. CDR1 is MGHRA and CDR2 is YSYEKL in the germline V gene. This CDR3 has 14 amino acids. V dropped 3 bases and J dropped 8 bases, with 13 bases sitting between them. The CDR3 is CASSQGQGWEKLFF. CDR3 coding DNA: TGCGCCAGCAGCCAGGGCCAGGGTTGGGAAAAACTGTTTTTT.

This clone has only a few counts. V gene TRBV6-5 combines with J gene TRBJ1-5, with 9 bases that match TRBD1. Germline V gives CDR1 MNHEY, CDR2 SVGAGI. The CDR3 extends over 14 amino acids. With V trimmed by 8 bases and J by 4 bases, 6 bases remained unmatched. The DNA of the CDR3 is TGTGCCAGCGGCCAGACAGGGGGGAATCAGCCCCAGCATTTT. Amino acid sequence: CASGQTGGNQPQHF.

This clone was seen only a few times. The chain has TRBV2 and TRBJ1-2; D call uncertain. CDR1 and CDR2 from the germline V gene are SNHLY and FYNNEI. V lost 2 bases and J 3 bases, leaving 7 bases between the germline ends. The CDR3 has 13 amino acids. As DNA, the CDR3 is TGTGCCAGCAGTGAACAGATCCACTATGGCTACACCTTC. As protein: CASSEQIHYGYTF.

This clone appeared a few times. The gene calls are TRBV19 and TRBJ2-1; TRBD2 matches 12 bases. Germline trimming cut 5 bases from V and 4 bases from J; bases unmatched to any gene: 3. The CDR3 covers 15 residues. The V gene's germline CDR1 is LNHDA and CDR2 SQIVND (reference sequence). The CDR3 here is CASSPSGGAYNEQFF. CDR3 bases: TGTGCCAGTAGTCCTAGCGGGGGGGCTTACAATGAGCAGTTCTTC.

This chain connects TRBV28 to TRBJ1-1, with a weak D call TRBD1 (5 bases). Germline V gene lookup returns CDR1 MDHEN and CDR2 SYDVKM. Trimming left V 2 bases short and J 5 bases short, with 18 bases between. The CDR3 runs 16 residues. CDR3 nucleotides: TGTGCCAGCAGTTTAACGGCAGGGCTTGTATTGACTGAAGCTTTCTTT. Translated, it gives CASSLTAGLVLTEAFF.

This chain links TRBV11-2 with TRBJ2-1; 8 positions match TRBD2. The CDR3 runs 15 residues. CDR1 and CDR2 (germline): SGHAT, FQNNGV. After removal of 0 bases from V and 14 bases from J, the junction contained 12 bases not matched to a gene. The DNA of the CDR3 is TGTGCCAGCAGCTTAGATACAGCGGGGGCATCGTTGGAGTTCTTC. Translated: CASSLDTAGASLEFF.

This clone was detected a few times. The rearrangement links TRBV7-9 to TRBJ2-2, with 7 bases that match TRBD1. The J segment lost 1 base and the V segment lost 5 bases, leaving 7 bases of the junction unmatched. Germline V gene lookup returns CDR1 SEHNR and CDR2 FQNEAQ (reference sequence). This CDR3 is built from 16 residues. CDR3 loop: CASSTRQGKNTGELFF. DNA for the CDR3: TGTGCCAGCAGCACAAGACAGGGAAAGAACACCGGGGAGCTGTTTTTT.